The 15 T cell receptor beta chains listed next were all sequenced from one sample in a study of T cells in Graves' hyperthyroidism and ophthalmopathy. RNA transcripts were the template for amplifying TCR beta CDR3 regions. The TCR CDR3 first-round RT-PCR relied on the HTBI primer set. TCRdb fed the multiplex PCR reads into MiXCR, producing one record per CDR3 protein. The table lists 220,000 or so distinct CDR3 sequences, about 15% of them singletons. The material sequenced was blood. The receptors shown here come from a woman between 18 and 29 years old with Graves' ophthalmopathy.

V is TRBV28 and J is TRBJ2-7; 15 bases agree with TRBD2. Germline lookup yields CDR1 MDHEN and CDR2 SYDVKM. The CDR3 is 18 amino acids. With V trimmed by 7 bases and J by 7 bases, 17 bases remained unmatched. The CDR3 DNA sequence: TGTGCCAGCAACCCAACGGTGAGGACTAGCGGGAGGGTCAGGGAGCAGTACTTC. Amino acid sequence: CASNPTVRTSGRVREQYF.

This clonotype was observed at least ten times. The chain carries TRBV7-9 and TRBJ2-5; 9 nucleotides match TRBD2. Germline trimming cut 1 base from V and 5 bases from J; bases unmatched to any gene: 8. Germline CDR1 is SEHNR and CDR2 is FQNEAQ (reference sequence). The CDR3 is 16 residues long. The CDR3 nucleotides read TGTGCCAGCAGCTTAGTAGCGGGAGTGGCCCAGGAGACCCAGTACTTC. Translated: CASSLVAGVAQETQYF.

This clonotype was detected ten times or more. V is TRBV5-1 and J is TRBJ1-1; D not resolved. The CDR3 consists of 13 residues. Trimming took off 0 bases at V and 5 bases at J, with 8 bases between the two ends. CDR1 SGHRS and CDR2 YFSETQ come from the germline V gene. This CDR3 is CASSLGYKTEAFF. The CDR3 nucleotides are TGCGCCAGCAGCTTGGGGTATAAAACTGAAGCTTTCTTT.

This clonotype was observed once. The chain's CDR3 is CASSFPEWDGYYGYTF. Here the CDR3 DNA reads TGTGCCAGCAGTTTTCCCGAATGGGACGGATACTATGGCTACACCTTC. The chain employs TRBV28 and TRBJ1-2, with a weak D call TRBD1 (5 bases). Trimming removed 3 bases from V and 3 bases from J, with 17 bases in between. The CDR3 runs to 16 residues. Germline V gene lookup returns CDR1 MDHEN and CDR2 SYDVKM.

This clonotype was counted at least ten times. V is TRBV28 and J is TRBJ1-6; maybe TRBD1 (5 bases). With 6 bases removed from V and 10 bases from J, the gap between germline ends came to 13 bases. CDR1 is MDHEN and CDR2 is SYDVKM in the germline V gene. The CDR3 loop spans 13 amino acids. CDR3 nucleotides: TGTGCCAGCAGCGAGGGACGTCCGTCACCCCTCCACTTT. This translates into CASSEGRPSPLHF.

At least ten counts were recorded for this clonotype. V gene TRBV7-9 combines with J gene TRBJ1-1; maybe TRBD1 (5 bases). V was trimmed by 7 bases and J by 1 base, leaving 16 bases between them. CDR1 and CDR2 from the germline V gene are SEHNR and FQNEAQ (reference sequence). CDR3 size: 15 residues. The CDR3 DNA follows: TGTGCCAGCAACGAATTTGGGACCGAGAACACTGAAGCTTTCTTT. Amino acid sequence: CASNEFGTENTEAFF.

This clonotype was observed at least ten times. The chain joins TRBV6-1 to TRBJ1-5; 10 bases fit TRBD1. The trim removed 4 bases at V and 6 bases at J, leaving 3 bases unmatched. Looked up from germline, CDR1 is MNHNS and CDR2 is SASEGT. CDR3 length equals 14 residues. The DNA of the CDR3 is TGTGCCAGCAGTGGACAGGGGGCAATTCAGCCCCAGCATTTT. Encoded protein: CASSGQGAIQPQHF.

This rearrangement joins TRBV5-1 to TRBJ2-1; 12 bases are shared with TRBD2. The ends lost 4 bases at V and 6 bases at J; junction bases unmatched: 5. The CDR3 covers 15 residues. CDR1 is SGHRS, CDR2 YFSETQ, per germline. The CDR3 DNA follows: TGCGCCAGCAGCCCGGGACTAGCGGGCCCCAATGAGCAGTTCTTC. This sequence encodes CASSPGLAGPNEQFF.

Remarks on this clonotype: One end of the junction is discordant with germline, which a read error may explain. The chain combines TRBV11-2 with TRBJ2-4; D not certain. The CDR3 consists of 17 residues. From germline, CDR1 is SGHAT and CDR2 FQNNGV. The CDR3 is CTSSQVSAALAKNIQYF. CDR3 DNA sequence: TGCACCAGCAGCCAAGTATCGGCAGCCCTAGCCAAAAACATTCAGTACTTC.

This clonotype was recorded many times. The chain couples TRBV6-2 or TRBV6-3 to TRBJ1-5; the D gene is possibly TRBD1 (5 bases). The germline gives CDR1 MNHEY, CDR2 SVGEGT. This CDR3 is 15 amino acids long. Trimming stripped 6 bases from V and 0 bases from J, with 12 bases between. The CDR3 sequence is CASSTGQISNQPQHF. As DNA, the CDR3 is TGTGCCAGCAGCACCGGACAAATTAGCAATCAGCCCCAGCATTTT.

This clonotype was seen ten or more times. The CDR3 loop is CASSSYSGGSTDTQYF. In DNA, the CDR3 is TGCGCCAGCAGCTCGTATAGCGGCGGAAGCACAGATACGCAGTATTTT. The V gene is TRBV5-1, the J gene TRBJ2-3, with a weak D call TRBD2 (6 bases). CDR1 and CDR2 (germline): SGHRS, YFSETQ. The CDR3 is made up of 16 amino acids. The V end lost 3 bases, the J end lost 0 bases, and 14 bases lay between the germline ends.

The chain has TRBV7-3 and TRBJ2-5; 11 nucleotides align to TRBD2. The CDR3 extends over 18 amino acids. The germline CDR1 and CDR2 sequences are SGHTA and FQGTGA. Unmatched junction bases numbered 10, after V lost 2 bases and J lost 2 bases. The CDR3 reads CASSLGLAGGQRQETQYF. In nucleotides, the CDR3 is TGTGCCAGCAGCTTAGGGCTAGCGGGGGGACAGCGTCAAGAGACCCAGTACTTC.

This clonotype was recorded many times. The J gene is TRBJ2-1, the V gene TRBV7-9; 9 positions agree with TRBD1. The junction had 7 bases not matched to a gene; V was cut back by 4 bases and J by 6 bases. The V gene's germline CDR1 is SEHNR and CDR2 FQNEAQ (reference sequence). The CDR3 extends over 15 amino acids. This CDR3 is CASSYPGQGPNEQFF. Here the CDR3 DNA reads TGTGCCAGCAGCTATCCGGGACAGGGCCCCAATGAGCAGTTCTTC.

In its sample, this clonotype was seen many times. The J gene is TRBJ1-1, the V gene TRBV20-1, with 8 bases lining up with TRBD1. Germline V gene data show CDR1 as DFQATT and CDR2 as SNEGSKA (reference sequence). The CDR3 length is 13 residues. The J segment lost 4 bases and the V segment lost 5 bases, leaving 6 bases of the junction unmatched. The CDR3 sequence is CSAGQGAGTEAFF. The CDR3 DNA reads TGCAGTGCTGGCCAGGGGGCAGGCACTGAAGCTTTCTTT.

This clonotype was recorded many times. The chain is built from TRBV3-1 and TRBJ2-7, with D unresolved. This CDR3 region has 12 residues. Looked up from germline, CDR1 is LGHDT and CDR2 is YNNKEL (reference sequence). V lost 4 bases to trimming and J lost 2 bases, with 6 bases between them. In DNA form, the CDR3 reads TGTGCCAGCAGCCTATTACCCTACGAGCAGTACTTC. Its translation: CASSLLPYEQYF.